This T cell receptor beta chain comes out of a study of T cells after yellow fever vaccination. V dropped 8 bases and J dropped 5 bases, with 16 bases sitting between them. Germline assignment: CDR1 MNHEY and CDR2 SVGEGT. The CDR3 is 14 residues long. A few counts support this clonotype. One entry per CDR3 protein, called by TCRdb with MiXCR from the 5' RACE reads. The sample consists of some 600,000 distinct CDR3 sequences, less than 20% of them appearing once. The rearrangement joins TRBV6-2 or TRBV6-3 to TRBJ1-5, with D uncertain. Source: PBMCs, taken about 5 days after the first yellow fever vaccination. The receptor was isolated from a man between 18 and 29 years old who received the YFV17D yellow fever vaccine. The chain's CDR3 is CASRNGNSDQPQHF. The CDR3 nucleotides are TGTGCCAGCCGGAACGGTAACAGCGATCAGCCCCAGCATTTT.